These 16 T cell receptor beta chains share one sample of origin, sequenced in a study of T cell responses to AZD1222 COVID-19 vaccine. Produced via immunoSEQ multiplex PCR; TCRdb's table is partial and in-frame only. The top ten clones hold about 4% of a sample with around 160,000 clones, roughly four fifths of them seen once. Material: peripheral blood, obtained on day 0 of MenACWY control vaccination. Receptors were obtained from an adult in good health.

The V gene is TRBV12-3 or TRBV12-4, the J gene TRBJ1-1, with unresolved D. V lost 8 bases and J lost 5, with 12 bases in between. The length of the CDR3 is 12 residues. This chain's CDR3 is CASGAGGTEAFF. Here the CDR3 DNA reads TGTGCCAGCGGCGCTGGTGGGACTGAAGCTTTCTTT.

The table lists this clone with a count of one. The chain couples TRBV7-3 to TRBJ2-1, with 7 bases lining up with TRBD1. This CDR3 is built from 12 residues. Germline V CDR1 and CDR2: SGHTA, FQGTGA. Losses at the gene ends were 5 bases for V and 13 bases for J; bases not matched to a gene: 8. The CDR3 loop is CASSLPRGSQFF. The CDR3 nucleotides read TGTGCCAGCAGCCTTCCCAGGGGGTCACAGTTCTTC. Complete variable domain (other parts from reference TRBV7-3 and TRBJ2-1): GAGVSQTPSNKVTEKGKYVELRCDPISGHTALYWYRQSLGQGPEFLIYFQGTGAADDSGLPNDRFFAVRPEGSVSTLKIQRTERGDSAVYLCASSLPRGSQFFGPGTRLTVL.

This clone was seen a single time. J is TRBJ1-4 and V is TRBV5-1; tentatively, D is TRBD1 (5 bases). The length of the CDR3 is 15 residues. Per the germline V gene, CDR1 is SGHRS and CDR2 is YFSETQ. The V end lost 4 bases, the J end lost 7 bases, and 17 bases lay between the germline ends. CDR3 bases: TGCGCCAGCAGCAAAGCCGGGACCCAACCTGAAAAACTGTTTTTT. Protein sequence: CASSKAGTQPEKLFF. The whole variable domain, remainder taken from reference TRBV5-1 and TRBJ1-4, is KAGVTQTPRYLIKTRGQQVTLSCSPISGHRSVSWYQQTPGQGLQFLFEYFSETQRNKGNFPGRFSGRQFSNSRSEMNVSTLELGDSALYLCASSKAGTQPEKLFFGSGTQLSVL.

This rearrangement joins TRBV12-3 or TRBV12-4 to TRBJ1-1; no firm D call. The CDR3 has 12 amino acids. V was pared by 3 bases and J by 2 bases, with 4 bases between. CDR3 loop: CASSFVNTEAFF. CDR3 sequence (DNA): TGTGCCAGCAGTTTTGTCAACACTGAAGCTTTCTTT.

This chain connects TRBV12-5 to TRBJ2-3; 8 bases match TRBD2. Germline V gene sequence: CDR1 LGHNT, CDR2 FRNRAP. V trimming: 0 bases; J trimming: 1 base; junction bases outside the gene matches: 3. This CDR3 has 16 amino acids. CDR3 loop: CASGLVSSGGTDTQYF. CDR3 nucleotides: TGTGCTAGTGGTTTGGTAAGTAGCGGGGGCACAGATACGCAGTATTTT.

A few counts support this clone. The V and J genes are TRBV10-3 and TRBJ2-2; 11 nucleotides match TRBD2. CDR1 ENHRY and CDR2 SYGVKD come from the germline V gene. There are 14 residues in the CDR3. Trimming took 6 bases from V and 4 from J; bases not matched to a gene: 1. This chain's CDR3 is CAISGLAGTGELFF. Written as DNA, the CDR3 is TGTGCCATCAGCGGACTAGCGGGCACCGGGGAGCTGTTTTTT.

V and J are TRBV12-2 and TRBJ2-5; the table names TRBD2, a call not compared with the DNA. TRBV12-2 is classified as a pseudogene. The CDR3 length is 17 residues. This CDR3 is CASRSTPGGVHWETQYF. Here the CDR3 DNA reads TGTGCAAGTCGCTCCACCCCGGGGGGGGTGCACTGGGAGACCCAGTACTTC.

CDR3 coding DNA: TGTGCCAGTAGTATATGGGACGGTAATAGCAATCAGCCCCAGCATTTT. The encoded protein is CASSIWDGNSNQPQHF. The chain recombines TRBV19 with TRBJ1-5; tentative D call: TRBD1 (5 bases). The germline V gene encodes CDR1 LNHDA and CDR2 SQIVND (reference sequence). There are 16 residues in the CDR3. Trimming removed 2 bases at V and 0 bases at J, with 11 bases between.

The rearrangement links TRBV27 to TRBJ2-1, with unresolved D. The CDR3 is 13 residues long. V was clipped by 6 bases and J by 6 bases, with 12 bases between them. CDR1 MNHEY and CDR2 SMNVEV come from the germline V gene (reference sequence). CDR3 protein: CASSLGSSNEQFF. The CDR3 coding sequence is TGTGCCAGCAGCCTTGGCAGTTCCAATGAGCAGTTCTTC.

The sample holds a few counts of this clone. The chain combines TRBV29-1 with TRBJ1-2, with 7 bases matching TRBD1. The CDR3 sequence is 14 residues long. The V gene's germline CDR1 is SQVTM and CDR2 ANQGSEA. V lost 6 bases and J lost 4; bases outside the gene matches: 11. The chain's CDR3 is CSVPLAGQFYGYTF. The DNA for the CDR3 is TGCAGCGTACCTCTAGCGGGACAGTTCTATGGCTACACCTTC. The entire variable domain, with the rest obtained from reference TRBV29-1 and TRBJ1-2, is as follows: SAVISQKPSRDICQRGTSLTIQCQVDSQVTMMFWYRQQPGQSLTLIATANQGSEATYESGFVIDKFPISRPNLTFSTLTVSNMSPEDSSIYLCSVPLAGQFYGYTFGSGTRLTVV.

This sequence joins TRBV2 and TRBJ1-5; 7 nucleotides line up with TRBD1. V lost 8 bases and J lost 0; bases outside the gene matches: 7. CDR1 and CDR2 (germline): SNHLY, FYNNEI. The CDR3 is 15 amino acids. The DNA for the CDR3 is TGTGCCAGCGGTAGTGGGACAGATAGCAATCAGCCCCAGCATTTT. Amino acids: CASGSGTDSNQPQHF.

The gene calls are TRBV27 and TRBJ1-1; the D gene is possibly TRBD1 (6 bases). V lost 6 bases and J 7 bases, leaving 21 bases between the germline ends. The germline V gene encodes CDR1 MNHEY and CDR2 SMNVEV (reference sequence). The CDR3 is 15 residues long. The CDR3 spells CASRGMSGGHGEAFF. The CDR3 nucleotides read TGTGCCAGCAGGGGAATGAGCGGGGGACACGGTGAAGCTTTCTTT.

The CDR3 sequence is CASSAFTQGYEQYF. For the CDR3, the DNA is TGTGCCAGTAGTGCCTTTACCCAGGGCTACGAGCAGTACTTC. The chain uses TRBV19 and TRBJ2-7; perhaps TRBD1 as D (5 bases). Looked up from germline, CDR1 is LNHDA and CDR2 is SQIVND (reference sequence). V was cut by 5 bases and J by 3 bases, with 14 bases left in between. The length of the CDR3 is 14 residues.

This clone was recorded once. CDR3 sequence reads: CASRPGGSGANVLTF. In nucleotides, the CDR3 is TGTGCCAGCAGGCCGGGGGGCTCTGGGGCCAACGTCCTGACTTTC. The chain joins TRBV6-5 to TRBJ2-6, with 7 bases matching TRBD2. The CDR3 is made up of 15 amino acids. V lost 6 bases, J lost 0 bases, and 2 bases stayed unmatched. Germline CDR1 MNHEY, CDR2 SVGAGI.

The chain has TRBV19 and TRBJ1-6, with 11 bases identical to TRBD1. The CDR3 spans 14 residues. V dropped 7 bases and J dropped 9; count of bases not matched to a gene: 5. Looked up from germline, CDR1 is LNHDA and CDR2 is SQIVND (reference sequence). The CDR3 reads CASKTDRGRSPLHF. The DNA of the CDR3 is TGTGCCAGTAAAACGGACAGGGGGCGTTCACCCCTCCACTTT.

The chain carries TRBV14 and TRBJ2-1; possible D gene TRBD1, 6 bases. CDR1 is SGHDN and CDR2 is FVKESK in the germline V gene. CDR3 length: 16 residues. The germline V and J ends were trimmed by 2 bases and 3 bases, with 14 bases remaining between them. This CDR3 reads CASSQSRQGHYNEQFF. Written as DNA, the CDR3 is TGTGCCAGCAGCCAATCTCGGCAGGGACACTACAATGAGCAGTTCTTC.